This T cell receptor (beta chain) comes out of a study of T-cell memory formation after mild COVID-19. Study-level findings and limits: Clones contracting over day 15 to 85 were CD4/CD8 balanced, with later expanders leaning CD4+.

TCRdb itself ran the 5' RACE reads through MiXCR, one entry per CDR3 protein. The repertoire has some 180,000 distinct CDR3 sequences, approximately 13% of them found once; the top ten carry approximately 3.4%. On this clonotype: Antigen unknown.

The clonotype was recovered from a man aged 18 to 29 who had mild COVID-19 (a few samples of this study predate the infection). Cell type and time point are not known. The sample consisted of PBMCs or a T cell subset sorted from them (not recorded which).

The CDR3 sequence: CASGYLLGTEAFF. The CDR3 DNA is TGTGCCAGCGGATACCTTCTGGGGACTGAAGCTTTCTTT. This sequence joins TRBV12-3 or TRBV12-4 and TRBJ1-1, with D unresolved. The V gene lost 8 bases and the J gene lost 5 bases, with 15 bases spanning the gap. The CDR3 is 13 residues long.